In this sample, the clone carrying this T cell receptor beta chain turned up many times. These data belong to a study of breast tumors, draining lymph nodes, adjacent tissues. Via MiXCR, TCRdb re-called the multiplex PCR reads, giving one row per CDR3 protein. The sample records fewer than 300,000 distinct CDR3 sequences, 32% being singletons. Axillary draining lymph nodes of breast cancer patients supplied the node samples. CDR3 length: 14 residues. V gave up 3 bases and J gave up 8 bases, with 15 bases separating them. In germline, CDR1 is SGHRS, CDR2 YFSETQ. This chain links TRBV5-1 with TRBJ2-1; D is perhaps TRBD1 (6 bases). Sequencing input: axillary lymph node tissue. This TCR was recovered from a female donor with breast cancer. Some clones in this sample may be carry-over from other donors' samples. CDR3 protein: CASSSTGMGDEQFF. CDR3 sequence (DNA): TGCGCCAGCAGCTCCACAGGGATGGGGGATGAGCAGTTCTTC.